The rows below give T cell receptor beta chains drawn from one sample of a study of identical twins. TCRdb re-called the 5' RACE reads with MiXCR, one entry per CDR3 protein. The sample lists around 650,000 distinct CDR3 sequences, around 7.4% seen once, with over 1.5% in the top ten. Separately, the same data were catalogued under a study of yellow fever vaccine responses in identical twins.

The specimen was PBMCs. These receptor sequences come from a woman between 18 and 29 years old in good health. CDR3s include the opening cysteine and the closing phenylalanine or tryptophan. D genes are given only for firm matches. Clone size is given for some rows only: seen once, a few or many times, or a class if the clone is expanded.

d_call: NA; v_call: TRBV9; j_call: TRBJ2-3; clone_size: few; cdr3_nt: TGTGCCAGCAGCGTTAGCGGATCTGACGATACGCAGTATTTT; cdr3_aa: CASSVSGSDDTQYF
d_call: NA; v_call: TRBV28; j_call: TRBJ2-7; clone_size: few; cdr3_nt: TGTGCCAGCAGTTCGACCGGGACCCCCAGGGACTACGAGCAGTACTTC; cdr3_aa: CASSSTGTPRDYEQYF
d_call: NA; v_call: TRBV20-1; j_call: TRBJ1-5; clone_size: NA; cdr3_nt: TGCAGTGCTAGTGCGTACCCTCATAGCAATCAGCCCCAGCATTTT; cdr3_aa: CSASAYPHSNQPQHF
d_call: TRBD1; v_call: TRBV29-1; j_call: TRBJ2-1; clone_size: many; cdr3_nt: TGCAGCGTTGATCACGGGACAGGGGGTATCGGTGAGCAGTTCTTC; cdr3_aa: CSVDHGTGGIGEQFF
d_call: TRBD2; v_call: TRBV7-2; j_call: TRBJ2-1; clone_size: many; cdr3_nt: TGTGCCGCAGGAGGACTAGCGGCCTACAATGAGCAGTTCTTC; cdr3_aa: CAAGGLAAYNEQFF
d_call: TRBD2; v_call: TRBV11-2; j_call: TRBJ2-4; clone_size: few; cdr3_nt: TGTGCCAGCAGCTTAGATAGCGGGGGGTTGTTGAACATTCAGTACTTC; cdr3_aa: CASSLDSGGLLNIQYF
d_call: NA; v_call: TRBV6-6; j_call: TRBJ1-1; clone_size: few; cdr3_nt: TGTGCCAGCAAATGGGGGCAGGGTGAAGCTTTCTTT; cdr3_aa: CASKWGQGEAFF
d_call: NA; v_call: TRBV3-1; j_call: TRBJ2-3; clone_size: many; cdr3_nt: TGTGCCAGCAGCCAAGTCGACAGGAACAGGGATACGCAGTATTTT; cdr3_aa: CASSQVDRNRDTQYF
d_call: NA; v_call: TRBV5-1; j_call: TRBJ2-7; clone_size: NA; cdr3_nt: TGCGCCAGCAGCTTGTTCGGTACCGGCACCCGCTACGAGCAGTACTTC; cdr3_aa: CASSLFGTGTRYEQYF
d_call: TRBD1; v_call: TRBV2; j_call: TRBJ1-6; clone_size: NA; cdr3_nt: TGTGCCAGCAGGACAGTTGAGGGGGCTCTCCTCCACTTT; cdr3_aa: CASRTVEGALLHF
d_call: NA; v_call: TRBV2; j_call: TRBJ2-3; clone_size: NA; cdr3_nt: TGTGCCACCACACAGGGAGATACGCAGTATTTT; cdr3_aa: CATTQGDTQYF
d_call: NA; v_call: TRBV7-2; j_call: TRBJ2-2; clone_size: many; cdr3_nt: TGTGCCAGCAGCTTACAAGCAGCAACCGGGGAGCTGTTTTTT; cdr3_aa: CASSLQAATGELFF
d_call: NA; v_call: TRBV5-1; j_call: TRBJ1-4; clone_size: many; cdr3_nt: TGCGCCAGCAGTTTGACCGGAGAAAAACTGTTTTTT; cdr3_aa: CASSLTGEKLFF
d_call: NA; v_call: TRBV4-1; j_call: TRBJ1-1; clone_size: few; cdr3_nt: TGCGCCAGCAGCCGCATCCTATGGGACACTGAAGCTTTCTTT; cdr3_aa: CASSRILWDTEAFF
d_call: TRBD1; v_call: TRBV14; j_call: TRBJ2-1; clone_size: NA; cdr3_nt: TGTGCCAGCCGGGGACAGGGCTTAAGCAATGAGCAGTTCTTC; cdr3_aa: CASRGQGLSNEQFF
d_call: TRBD2; v_call: TRBV12-3/TRBV12-4; j_call: TRBJ2-3; clone_size: many; cdr3_nt: TGTGCCAGCAGTTTCTGGGGGAGGGCCCTCAATACGCAGTATTTT; cdr3_aa: CASSFWGRALNTQYF
d_call: NA; v_call: TRBV4-1; j_call: TRBJ1-1; clone_size: few; cdr3_nt: TGCGCCAGCAGCCGCAAGACAGAGAACACTGAAGCTTTCTTT; cdr3_aa: CASSRKTENTEAFF
d_call: NA; v_call: TRBV3-1; j_call: TRBJ1-3; clone_size: few; cdr3_nt: TGTGCCAGCAGACGATTCCCATCGAGAACTGGAAACACCATATATTTT; cdr3_aa: CASRRFPSRTGNTIYF
d_call: TRBD2; v_call: TRBV20-1; j_call: TRBJ2-3; clone_size: NA; cdr3_nt: TGCAGTGCAACAGGGTTGGCGGGGGGGAACACAGATACGCAGTATTTT; cdr3_aa: CSATGLAGGNTDTQYF
d_call: NA; v_call: TRBV5-4; j_call: TRBJ2-2; clone_size: NA; cdr3_nt: TGTGCCAGCAGCTTGGAGGCAGGGGAGAACACCGGGGAGCTGTTTTTT; cdr3_aa: CASSLEAGENTGELFF
d_call: TRBD2; v_call: TRBV11-1; j_call: TRBJ2-3; clone_size: few; cdr3_nt: TGTGCCAGCAGCTTATATCCCCCCCTGCGGGGGGGTCCAGATACGCAGTATTTT; cdr3_aa: CASSLYPPLRGGPDTQYF
d_call: TRBD2; v_call: TRBV5-6; j_call: TRBJ2-1; clone_size: NA; cdr3_nt: TGTGCCAGCAGCGGAGAGCGGGAGGAGTACAATGAGCAGTTCTTC; cdr3_aa: CASSGEREEYNEQFF
d_call: NA; v_call: TRBV19; j_call: TRBJ2-2; clone_size: few; cdr3_nt: TGTGCCAGTAGTACCGGGACGGGGAGGACCGGGGAGCTGTTTTTT; cdr3_aa: CASSTGTGRTGELFF
d_call: TRBD2; v_call: TRBV10-3; j_call: TRBJ2-7; clone_size: many; cdr3_nt: TGTGCCATCAGCGGTGCTAGCGGGAGGATTATCGACGAGCAGTACTTC; cdr3_aa: CAISGASGRIIDEQYF
d_call: NA; v_call: TRBV20-1; j_call: TRBJ2-3; clone_size: many; cdr3_nt: TGCAGTGCTAGAGTCTTGAGCCGATTCACAGATACGCAGTATTTT; cdr3_aa: CSARVLSRFTDTQYF
d_call: NA; v_call: TRBV11-3; j_call: TRBJ2-7; clone_size: NA; cdr3_nt: TGTGCCAGCAGCTTAGACTGGGGAGGACCTCTACGAGGGCAGTACTTC; cdr3_aa: CASSLDWGGPLRGQYF
d_call: TRBD1; v_call: TRBV18; j_call: TRBJ2-3; clone_size: many; cdr3_nt: TGTGCCAGCTCACCGAACAGGGGTTTTAGCACAGATACGCAGTATTTT; cdr3_aa: CASSPNRGFSTDTQYF
d_call: TRBD1; v_call: TRBV20-1; j_call: TRBJ2-2; clone_size: NA; cdr3_nt: TGCAGTGCTAGAGATCTGACAGGGTCCGGGGAGCTGTTTTTT; cdr3_aa: CSARDLTGSGELFF
d_call: TRBD1; v_call: TRBV20-1; j_call: TRBJ1-6; clone_size: NA; cdr3_nt: TGCAGTGCTAACTACAGGGGACGCCATAATTCACCCCTCCACTTT; cdr3_aa: CSANYRGRHNSPLHF